The rows below give T cell receptor beta chains drawn from one sample of a study of blood T cell repertoires in COVID-19. Sequenced by immunoSEQ multiplex PCR; TCRdb stores in-frame clones only, minus some. The top ten hold more than 9% of the sample, which has about 140,000 clones, almost 90% seen once. Sequenced material: peripheral blood. Receptors were obtained from a man over 45 with active or convalescent COVID-19. CDR3s include the opening cysteine and the closing phenylalanine or tryptophan. A D gene is named only where the DNA matches it firmly. Size is stated for part of the rows, as once, few or many counts, or as a class when the clone is expanded.

-	TRBV7-9	TRBJ1-2	-	CASSRDARYGYTF	TGTGCCAGCAGCCGGGATGCCCGCTATGGCTACACCTTC
-	TRBV7-8	TRBJ2-7	-	CASSLAGAYEQYF	TGTGCCAGCAGCTTAGCGGGAGCCTACGAGCAGTACTTC
TRBD1	TRBV28	TRBJ2-7	-	CASSSSGTGVGEQYF	TGTGCCAGCAGCTCCTCCGGGACAGGGGTAGGTGAGCAGTACTTC
-	TRBV12-3/TRBV12-4	TRBJ2-4	-	CASSSTVIQYF	TGTGCCAGCAGTTCGACAGTTATTCAGTACTTC
TRBD1	TRBV28	TRBJ2-2	-	CASRRDRAGELFF	TGTGCCAGCAGACGGGACAGGGCCGGGGAGCTGTTTTTT
TRBD2	TRBV19	TRBJ2-3	-	CASSIGGGRADTQYF	TGTGCCAGTAGTATAGGCGGGGGAAGGGCAGATACGCAGTATTTT
TRBD2	TRBV12-3/TRBV12-4	TRBJ2-4	-	CASSFGGTDIQYF	TGTGCCAGCAGTTTCGGGGGGACGGACATTCAGTACTTC
TRBD1	TRBV29-1	TRBJ1-5	-	CSVLTGGTNQPQHF	TGCAGCGTGCTGACAGGGGGGACAAATCAGCCCCAGCATTTT
-	TRBV3-1/TRBV3-2	TRBJ2-1	once	CASSQGGGDEQFF	TGTGCCAGCAGCCAGGGTGGGGGCGATGAGCAGTTCTTC
TRBD2	TRBV7-3	TRBJ2-3	-	CASSRRAGLAGVDTQYF	TGTGCCAGCAGCCGGCGGGCGGGACTAGCGGGAGTAGATACGCAGTATTTT
TRBD1	TRBV29-1	TRBJ2-3	-	CSVDTGADTQYF	TGCAGCGTCGATACAGGGGCAGATACGCAGTATTTT
TRBD1	TRBV11-1	TRBJ2-1	-	CASSLDPRGYNEQFF	TGTGCCAGCAGCTTAGATCCCAGGGGGTACAATGAGCAGTTCTTC
TRBD1	TRBV5-1	TRBJ2-3	-	CASSLGQGKDTQYF	TGCGCCAGCAGCTTGGGACAGGGTAAAGATACGCAGTATTTT
-	TRBV5-1	TRBJ2-2	-	CASSLVTVDTGELFF	TGCGCCAGCAGCTTGGTTACAGTGGACACCGGGGAGCTGTTTTTT
-	TRBV25-1	TRBJ2-6	-	CASSEGHISGANVLTF	TGTGCCAGCAGTGAGGGACATATCTCTGGGGCCAACGTCCTGACTTTC
TRBD1	TRBV12-3/TRBV12-4	TRBJ1-3	few	CASNPDRGNTIYF	TGTGCCAGCAACCCGGACAGGGGGAACACCATATATTTT
TRBD1	TRBV6-1	TRBJ1-5	-	CASSVRTGVYSNQPQHF	TGTGCCAGCAGTGTAAGGACAGGGGTTTATAGCAATCAGCCCCAGCATTTT
TRBD1	TRBV7-3	TRBJ2-3	-	CASSLGTGRTDTQYF	TGTGCCAGCAGCTTAGGGACAGGCCGCACAGATACGCAGTATTTT